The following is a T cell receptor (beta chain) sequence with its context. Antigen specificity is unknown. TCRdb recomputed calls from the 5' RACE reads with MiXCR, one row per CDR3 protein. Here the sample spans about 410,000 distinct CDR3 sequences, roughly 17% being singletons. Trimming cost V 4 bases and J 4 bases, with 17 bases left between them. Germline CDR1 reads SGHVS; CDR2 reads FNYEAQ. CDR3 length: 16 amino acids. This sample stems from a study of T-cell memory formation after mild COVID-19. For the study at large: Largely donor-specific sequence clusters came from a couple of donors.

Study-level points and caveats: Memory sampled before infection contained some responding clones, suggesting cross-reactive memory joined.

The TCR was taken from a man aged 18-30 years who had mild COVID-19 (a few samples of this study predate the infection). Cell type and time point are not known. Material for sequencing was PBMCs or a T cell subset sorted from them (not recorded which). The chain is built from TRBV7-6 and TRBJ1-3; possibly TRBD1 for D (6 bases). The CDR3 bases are TGTGCCAGCAGCTCACTGGCGGGGGCGTCGGGAAACACCATATATTTT. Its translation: CASSSLAGASGNTIYF.